This TCR beta chain was retrieved from a study of identifying expanded T cells in peripheral blood. Study findings and constraints: Two-week clone count variance significantly increased as total template count grew.

Repertoires were generated with immunoSEQ multiplex PCR, while TCRdb's copy carries only in-frame clones and drops some. The sample lists about 90,000 clones; 75% to 90% were seen once. As to this clone: The antigen remains unidentified.

Material: blood. The receptor was derived from a person aged 18 to 75 in good health.

The CDR3 DNA sequence: TGTGCCAGCAGCTTAACCGGGACAGAAAGATTTATCACCCTCCACTTT. Protein: CASSLTGTERFITLHF. This chain uses TRBV5-8 with TRBJ1-6; 7 bases line up with TRBD1. The germline gives CDR1 SGHTS, CDR2 YDEGEE. The V and J ends lost 2 bases and 14 bases, in that order; junction bases with no gene match: 16. The CDR3 runs to 16 residues. The complete variable domain, with remaining parts taken from reference TRBV5-8 and TRBJ1-6, reads EAGVTQSPTHLIKTRGQQATLRCSPISGHTSVYWYQQALGLGLQFLLWYDEGEERNRGNFPPRFSGRQFPNYSSELNVNALELEDSALYLCASSLTGTERFITLHFGNGTRLTVT.